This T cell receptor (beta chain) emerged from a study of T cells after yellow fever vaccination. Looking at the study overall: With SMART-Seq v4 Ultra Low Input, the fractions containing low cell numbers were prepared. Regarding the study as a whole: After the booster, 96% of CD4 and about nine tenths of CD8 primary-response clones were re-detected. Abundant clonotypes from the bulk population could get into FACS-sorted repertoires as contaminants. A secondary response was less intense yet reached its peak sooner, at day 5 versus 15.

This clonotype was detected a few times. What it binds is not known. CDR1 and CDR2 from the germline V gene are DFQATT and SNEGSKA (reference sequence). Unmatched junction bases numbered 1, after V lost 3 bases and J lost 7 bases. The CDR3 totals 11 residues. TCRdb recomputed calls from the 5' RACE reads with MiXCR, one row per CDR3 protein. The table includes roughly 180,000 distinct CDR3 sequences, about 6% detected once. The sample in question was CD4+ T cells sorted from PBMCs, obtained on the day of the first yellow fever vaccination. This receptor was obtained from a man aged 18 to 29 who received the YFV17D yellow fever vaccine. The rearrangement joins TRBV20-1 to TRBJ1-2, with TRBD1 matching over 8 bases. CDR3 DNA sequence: TGCAGTGCTAGGGACAGGGTTGGCTACACCTTC. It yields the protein CSARDRVGYTF.